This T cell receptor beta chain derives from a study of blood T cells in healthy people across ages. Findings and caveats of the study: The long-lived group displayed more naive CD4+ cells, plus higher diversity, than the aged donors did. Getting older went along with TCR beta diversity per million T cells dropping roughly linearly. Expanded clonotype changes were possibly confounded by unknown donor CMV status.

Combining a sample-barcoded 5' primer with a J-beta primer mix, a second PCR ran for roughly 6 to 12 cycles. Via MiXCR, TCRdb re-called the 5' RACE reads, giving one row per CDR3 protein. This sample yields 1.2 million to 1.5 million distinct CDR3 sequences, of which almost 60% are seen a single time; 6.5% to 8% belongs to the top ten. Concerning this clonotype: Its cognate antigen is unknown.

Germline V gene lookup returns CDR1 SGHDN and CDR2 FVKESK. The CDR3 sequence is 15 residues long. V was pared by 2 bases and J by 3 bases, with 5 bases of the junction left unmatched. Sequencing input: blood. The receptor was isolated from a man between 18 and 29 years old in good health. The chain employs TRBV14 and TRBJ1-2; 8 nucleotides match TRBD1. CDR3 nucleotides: TGTGCCAGCAGCCAACTGGGACAGGAGGACTATGGCTACACCTTC. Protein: CASSQLGQEDYGYTF.